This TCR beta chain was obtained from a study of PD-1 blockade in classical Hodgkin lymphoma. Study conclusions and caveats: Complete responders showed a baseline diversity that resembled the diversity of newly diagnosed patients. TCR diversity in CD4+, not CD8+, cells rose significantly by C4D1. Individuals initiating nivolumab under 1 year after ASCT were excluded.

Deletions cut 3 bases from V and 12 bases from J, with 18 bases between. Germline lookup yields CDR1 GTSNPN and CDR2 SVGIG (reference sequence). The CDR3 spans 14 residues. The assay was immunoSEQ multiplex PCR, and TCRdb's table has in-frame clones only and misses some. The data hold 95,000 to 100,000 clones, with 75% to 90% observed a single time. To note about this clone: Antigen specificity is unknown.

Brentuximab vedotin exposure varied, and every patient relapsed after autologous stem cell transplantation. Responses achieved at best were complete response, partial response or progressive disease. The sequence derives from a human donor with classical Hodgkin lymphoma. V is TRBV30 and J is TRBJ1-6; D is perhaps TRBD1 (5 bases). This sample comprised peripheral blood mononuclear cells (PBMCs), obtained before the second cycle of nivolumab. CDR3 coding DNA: TGTGCCTGGAGGTCCGGGACCTTAGGTGTACCCCTCCACTTT. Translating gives CAWRSGTLGVPLHF.